Detailed here is one TCR beta chain. The PCR used 60 Vbeta and 13 Jbeta primers. Here immunoSEQ multiplex PCR was the method, and the copy in TCRdb shows in-frame clones only, minus some. The sample carries about 170,000 clones, 70% to 90% recorded once. The sample originates from a study of cytomegalovirus exposure and HLA in healthy donors. The CDR3 runs 16 residues. The germline V and J ends were trimmed by 1 base and 7 bases, with 15 bases remaining between them. Germline V gene lookup returns CDR1 SGDLS and CDR2 YYNGEE. Input material: PBMCs. This receptor was identified in a man aged 18-30 years in good health and CMV-seropositive. The gene calls are TRBV9 and TRBJ1-6, with D possibly being TRBD1 (6 bases). CDR3 sequence (DNA): TGTGCCAGCAGCGTAACCGGGACAAGGGCGAATTCACCCCTCCACTTT. Its protein product is CASSVTGTRANSPLHF.